This T cell receptor (beta chain) derives from a study of Graves' ophthalmopathy and Graves' hyperthyroidism. In the study overall: Sampling took place at initial diagnosis, with peripheral blood obtained before any treatment.

PBMCs were isolated by Ficoll-Paque density gradient centrifugation, using 8 to 10 ml of fresh peripheral blood as the starting material. RNA served as the template for amplifying TCR beta CDR3 regions. HTBI primers were employed in first-round RT-PCR, then a second-round multiplex PCR followed. TCRdb re-derived calls from the multiplex PCR reads in MiXCR, one entry per CDR3 protein. The sample holds about 150,000 distinct CDR3 sequences, roughly two fifths seen once. CDR1 and CDR2 (germline): GTSNPN, SVGIG (reference sequence). The length of the CDR3 is 14 residues. V gave up 0 bases and J gave up 6 bases, with 14 bases separating them. This clonotype came up many times.

This rearrangement joins TRBV30 to TRBJ2-5; TRBD2 is a possible D gene (7 bases). The receptor's source is a woman in her forties with Graves' ophthalmopathy. Sequencing used peripheral blood. The DNA of the CDR3 is TGTGCCTGGAGTGTGGGAGGGGGTATCAAGACCCAGTACTTC. It yields the protein CAWSVGGGIKTQYF.